The 26 T cell receptor beta chains presented below share a single source sample, sequenced in a study of T cell responses to AZD1222 COVID-19 vaccine. The data were produced by immunoSEQ multiplex PCR, yet TCRdb's version contains in-frame clones alone and is incomplete. Here the sample spans some 90,000 clones, about nine tenths being singletons. This specimen consisted of peripheral blood, obtained on day 0 of AZD1222 vaccination. Receptor source: an adult in good health.

V gene TRBV11-2 combines with J gene TRBJ1-6; no firm D call. V lost 8 bases and J 1 base, leaving 6 bases between the germline ends. CDR3 length: 13 amino acids. Germline values: CDR1 SGHAT, CDR2 FQNNGV. CDR3 amino acids: CASEVSYNSPLHF. In nucleotides, the CDR3 is TGTGCCAGCGAGGTATCCTATAATTCACCCCTCCACTTT.

The J gene is TRBJ1-3, the V gene TRBV30, with 9 bases identical to TRBD1. In germline, CDR1 is GTSNPN, CDR2 SVGIG (reference sequence). V was pared by 2 bases and J by 2 bases, with 10 bases of the junction left unmatched. The CDR3 sequence is 17 residues long. CDR3 nucleotide sequence: TGTGCCTGGAGTCTCGGACAGGGGATTAGCACTGGAAACACCATATATTTT. The encoded protein is CAWSLGQGISTGNTIYF.

The rearrangement links TRBV7-9 to TRBJ2-5, with TRBD2 as a possible D gene (6 bases). The CDR3 extends over 14 amino acids. V was shortened by 4 bases and J by 4 bases, with 13 bases between the two germline ends. The germline V gene encodes CDR1 SEHNR and CDR2 FQNEAQ (reference sequence). DNA for the CDR3: TGTGCCAGCAGCTACCACGGGACTGTAGAGACCCAGTACTTC. This translates into CASSYHGTVETQYF. The full variable domain, rest sourced from reference TRBV7-9 and TRBJ2-5, is DTGVSQNPRHKITKRGQNVTFRCDPISEHNRLYWYRQTLGQGPEFLTYFQNEAQLEKSRLLSDRFSAERPKGSFSTLEIQRTEQGDSAMYLCASSYHGTVETQYFGPGTRLLVL.

CDR3 sequence reads: CASSASTGTETQYF. The DNA for the CDR3 is TGTGCCAGCAGCGCCTCGACAGGGACGGAGACCCAGTACTTC. The chain uses TRBV3-1 (or the pseudogene TRBV3-2) and TRBJ2-5; 7 bases align to TRBD1. Germline V gene lookup returns CDR1 LGHDT and CDR2 YNNKEL (reference sequence). This CDR3 region has 14 residues. V was clipped by 5 bases and J by 5 bases; unmatched bases: 8.

The chain couples TRBV29-1 to TRBJ1-4; 7 bases are shared with TRBD1. Trimming at V came to 5 bases and at J to 6 bases, leaving 6 bases not matched to a gene. CDR3 size: 13 residues. Germline V CDR1 and CDR2: SQVTM, ANQGSEA. The CDR3 reads CSVSRGLDEKLFF. The CDR3 DNA reads TGCAGCGTTTCGAGGGGGCTCGATGAAAAACTGTTTTTT.

The V call is TRBV7-9, the J call TRBJ1-1, with TRBD1 as a possible D gene (6 bases). This CDR3 spans 15 amino acids. Germline V CDR1 and CDR2: SEHNR, FQNEAQ (reference sequence). V lost 4 bases and J 0 bases, leaving 12 bases between the germline ends. CDR3 amino acids: CASSSQGQMNTEAFF. The DNA of the CDR3 is TGTGCCAGCAGCTCCCAGGGACAAATGAACACTGAAGCTTTCTTT.

The chain joins TRBV2 to TRBJ1-3; weak D call: TRBD1 (6 bases). CDR3 length: 16 residues. V was pared by 5 bases and J by 4 bases, with 18 bases between. CDR1 and CDR2 (germline): SNHLY, FYNNEI. CDR3: CASSPPQGIPGNTIYF. For the CDR3, the DNA is TGTGCCAGCAGTCCTCCCCAGGGGATACCGGGAAACACCATATATTTT.

The chain employs TRBV6-5 and TRBJ2-2, with D perhaps matching TRBD1 (6 bases). CDR3 length: 14 amino acids. The V gene's germline CDR1 is MNHEY and CDR2 SVGAGI. Trimming took off 2 bases at V and 7 bases at J, with 11 bases between the two ends. In DNA, the CDR3 is TGTGCCAGCAGTTACGATTCAGGGGTCGGGGAGCTGTTTTTT. Translated, it gives CASSYDSGVGELFF.

The gene calls are TRBV5-6 and TRBJ2-1; D possibly corresponds to TRBD2 (6 bases). V was trimmed by 0 bases and J by 2 bases, leaving 15 bases between them. Germline-derived CDR1 and CDR2 are SGHDT and YYEEEE. The CDR3 consists of 17 residues. CDR3 in amino acids: CASSLVYEGGPYNEQFF. CDR3 DNA sequence: TGTGCCAGCAGCTTGGTTTATGAGGGAGGACCCTACAATGAGCAGTTCTTC.

The chain joins TRBV4-2 to TRBJ1-2; TRBD1 might be the D (6 bases). The CDR3 is made up of 18 amino acids. The germline CDR1 and CDR2 sequences are LGHNA and YNFKEQ. V was trimmed by 0 bases and J by 1 base, leaving 18 bases between them. CDR3 amino acids: CASSQDSGDPGGNYGYTF. The CDR3 DNA sequence: TGTGCCAGCAGCCAAGATTCAGGGGACCCCGGGGGTAACTATGGCTACACCTTC.

V and J are TRBV15 and TRBJ2-3, with D uncertain. Trimming cost V 3 bases and J 1 base, with 5 bases left between them. CDR1 LNHNV and CDR2 YYDKDF come from the germline V gene (reference sequence). This CDR3 has 13 amino acids. Written as DNA, the CDR3 is TGTGCCACCAGCAGCAGACGCACAGATACGCAGTATTTT. As protein: CATSSRRTDTQYF.

The gene calls are TRBV18 and TRBJ1-1; D might be TRBD1 (5 bases). Germline CDR1 reads KGHSH; CDR2 reads LQKENI. Trimming removed 3 bases at V and 10 bases at J, with 12 bases between. This CDR3 comprises 12 residues. The CDR3 coding sequence is TGTGCCAGCTCACCGACGGCCGGGGGAGCTTTCTTT. Residues: CASSPTAGGAFF.

This clone was picked up one time. This chain uses TRBV7-9 with TRBJ1-1; no clear D. In germline, CDR1 is SEHNR, CDR2 FQNEAQ (reference sequence). The CDR3 is 13 amino acids. V was pared by 5 bases and J by 1 base, with 8 bases between. The DNA for the CDR3 is TGTGCCAGCAGCCCCCCCACGAACACTGAAGCTTTCTTT. It translates to CASSPPTNTEAFF. The whole variable domain, filled in from reference TRBV7-9 and TRBJ1-1, reads DTGVSQNPRHKITKRGQNVTFRCDPISEHNRLYWYRQTLGQGPEFLTYFQNEAQLEKSRLLSDRFSAERPKGSFSTLEIQRTEQGDSAMYLCASSPPTNTEAFFGQGTRLTVV.

The chain employs TRBV10-3 and TRBJ1-4, with 7 bases that match TRBD1. Germline V gene sequence: CDR1 ENHRY, CDR2 SYGVKD. J lost 4 bases, V lost 2 bases, and 10 bases had no gene match. The CDR3 sequence is 17 residues long. In DNA form, the CDR3 reads TGTGCCATCAGTGAGAAGGTTATGGGACAGCATAATGAAAAACTGTTTTTT. As protein: CAISEKVMGQHNEKLFF.

The V and J genes are TRBV11-2 and TRBJ2-7, with 7 bases fitting TRBD1. The V segment lost 6 bases and the J segment 7 bases; nucleotides outside the gene matches: 15. The length of the CDR3 is 15 residues. Germline V lookup: CDR1 SGHAT, CDR2 FQNNGV. The CDR3 protein is CASSWLTGLTGEQYF. The CDR3 DNA is TGTGCCAGCAGTTGGTTGACAGGGTTGACGGGTGAGCAGTACTTC.

This chain uses TRBV6-6 with TRBJ2-7; 10 positions agree with TRBD1. CDR1 and CDR2 (germline): MNHNY, SVGAGI (reference sequence). V trimming: 5 bases; J trimming: 6 bases; junction bases outside the gene matches: 10. The CDR3 totals 15 residues. The DNA for the CDR3 is TGTGCCAGCAGTCTTTCCGGGACAGGGGACCGCGAGCAGTACTTC. Protein sequence: CASSLSGTGDREQYF.

Only one count was recorded for this clone. The gene calls are TRBV7-8 and TRBJ2-2, with TRBD2 identical over 10 bases. The CDR3 totals 17 residues. V shed 1 base and J 6 bases; nucleotides not matched to a gene: 8. In germline, CDR1 is SGHVS, CDR2 FQNEAQ. CDR3 residues: CASSLVALAGVPGELFF. DNA for the CDR3: TGTGCCAGCAGCTTAGTTGCGCTAGCGGGAGTCCCCGGGGAGCTGTTTTTT.

This clone was detected a few times. The chain links TRBV19 to TRBJ2-5; D not certain. CDR3 length: 15 residues. Per the germline V gene, CDR1 is LNHDA and CDR2 is SQIVND (reference sequence). Between the trimmed V and J ends, which lost 2 bases and 1 base, there was a span of 11 bases. This CDR3 reads CASSIFGSSQETQYF. CDR3 nucleotides: TGTGCCAGTAGTATATTTGGAAGTTCCCAAGAGACCCAGTACTTC.

The rearrangement joins TRBV7-2 to TRBJ2-7, with D perhaps matching TRBD1 or TRBD2 (5 bases each). CDR1 SGHTA and CDR2 FQGNSA come from the germline V gene. This CDR3 comprises 16 residues. Trimming removed 1 base at V and 7 bases at J, with 20 bases between. The CDR3 sequence is CASSLVFGQGRREQYF. Written as DNA, the CDR3 is TGTGCCAGCAGCTTAGTGTTCGGGCAGGGACGGAGGGAGCAGTACTTC.

This clone is a singleton in its sample. The chain recombines TRBV7-2 with TRBJ2-1, with 8 nucleotides matching TRBD2. The germline V gene has CDR1 SGHTA and CDR2 FQGNSA. The CDR3 extends over 15 amino acids. The J segment lost 4 bases and the V segment lost 5 bases, leaving 7 bases of the junction unmatched. For the CDR3, the DNA is TGTGCCAGCAGCCTAACGGGGGGGGAGTACAATGAGCAGTTCTTC. This sequence encodes CASSLTGGEYNEQFF.

The CDR3 region has the DNA TGTGCCAGCCAACAGGGAAGGACTGGTTGGAGCACTGGAAACACCATATATTTT. Amino acid sequence: CASQQGRTGWSTGNTIYF. The genes are TRBV19 and TRBJ1-3; D perhaps matches TRBD1 (6 bases). The CDR3 is made up of 18 amino acids. The ends were cut back, 9 bases at V and 2 bases at J, with 26 bases in the middle. Germline CDR1 reads LNHDA; CDR2 reads SQIVND (reference sequence).

The rearrangement joins TRBV6-5 to TRBJ1-4; no clear D gene. Germline lookup yields CDR1 MNHEY and CDR2 SVGAGI. The CDR3 loop spans 14 amino acids. Trimming pared 6 bases from V and 0 bases from J, leaving 8 bases between. The CDR3 bases are TGTGCCAGCAGCCCGGGAGCAACTAATGAAAAACTGTTTTTT. It codes for CASSPGATNEKLFF.

This clone was observed a handful of times. The chain joins TRBV19 to TRBJ2-2, with D hard to call. V lost 2 bases, J lost 0 bases, and 16 bases lay in between. Germline V CDR1 and CDR2: LNHDA, SQIVND (reference sequence). This CDR3 comprises 18 residues. The CDR3: CASSISAVGTANTGELFF. Here the CDR3 DNA reads TGTGCCAGTAGTATATCCGCCGTGGGAACAGCGAACACCGGGGAGCTGTTTTTT.

This chain links TRBV11-2 with TRBJ1-5; D call uncertain. Between the trimmed V and J ends, which lost 2 bases and 3 bases, there was a span of 8 bases. This CDR3 is built from 14 residues. Per germline, CDR1 SGHAT and CDR2 FQNNGV. The CDR3 region is CASSLTAPNQPQHF. CDR3 coding DNA: TGTGCCAGCAGCTTAACAGCGCCCAATCAGCCCCAGCATTTT.

This clone has more than one count but fewer than ten. The chain uses TRBV30 and TRBJ1-2; TRBD1 is a possible D gene (6 bases). The CDR3 runs 17 residues. Germline assignment: CDR1 GTSNPN and CDR2 SVGIG (reference sequence). V gave up 0 bases and J gave up 5 bases, with 22 bases separating them. The CDR3 DNA follows: TGTGCCTGGAGTGTACTCCCCACAGGGAGCGGAAGGTATGGCTACACCTTC. Residues: CAWSVLPTGSGRYGYTF.

This clone came up once. This rearrangement joins TRBV27 to TRBJ2-1; TRBD2 matches at 14 bases. J was trimmed by 4 bases and V by 5 bases; bases with no gene match: 10. Germline lookup yields CDR1 MNHEY and CDR2 SMNVEV (reference sequence). The CDR3 has 18 amino acids. CDR3 DNA: TGTGCCAGCAGTCGGCGACTAGCGGGAGGGTTAGTTTACAATGAGCAGTTCTTC. This sequence encodes CASSRRLAGGLVYNEQFF.